A selection of T cell receptor beta chains follows, all from one sample in a study of T cells in Graves' hyperthyroidism and ophthalmopathy. One entry per CDR3 protein, called by TCRdb with MiXCR from the multiplex PCR reads. The repertoire has 480,000 or so distinct CDR3 sequences, about 46% of them found once; the top ten carry roughly 45%. Material: peripheral blood or thyroid tissue (not recorded which). All receptors come from an adult woman with Graves' disease, either hyperthyroidism or ophthalmopathy (not recorded which). Both conserved end residues are part of each CDR3. Fields, in order: V gene, D gene, clone size, J gene, CDR3 protein, CDR3 DNA. A D gene is named only where the DNA matches it firmly. Clone sizes are given selectively: once, few, many, or a class where the clone is expanded.

>TRBV7-9|TRBD1|-|TRBJ2-2
CASSRIGTATGELFF
TGTGCCAGCAGCCGTATCGGGACAGCCACCGGGGAGCTGTTTTTT
>TRBV29-1|TRBD2|few|TRBJ2-2
CSAVGLAITGELFF
TGCAGCGCCGTGGGACTAGCGATCACCGGGGAGCTGTTTTTT
>TRBV20-1|TRBD2|many|TRBJ2-7
CSASSSGGSSYEQYF
TGCAGTGCTAGTTCCAGCGGGGGTAGCTCCTACGAGCAGTACTTC
>TRBV5-1|TRBD1|many|TRBJ2-5
CASSLVPGQSFVETQYF
TGCGCCAGCAGCTTAGTTCCGGGACAGAGTTTCGTAGAGACCCAGTACTTC
>TRBV6-5|TRBD1|-|TRBJ2-7
CASSPSTGGSGEQYF
TGTGCCAGCAGTCCCTCGACAGGGGGAAGTGGCGAGCAGTACTTC
>TRBV7-9|TRBD2|many|TRBJ2-5
CASGTSSGRSGTQYF
TGTGCCAGCGGAACCTCTAGCGGTAGAAGTGGGACCCAGTACTTC
>TRBV29-1|TRBD1|-|TRBJ1-1
CSVTGTANTEAFF
TGCAGCGTCACCGGGACAGCGAACACTGAAGCTTTCTTT
>TRBV2|-|few|TRBJ1-6
CASRRDGINSPLHF
TGTGCCAGCAGGCGGGACGGGATTAATTCACCCCTCCACTTT
>TRBV2|-|-|TRBJ1-2
CASIGGVGYTF
TGTGCCAGCATCGGCGGTGTGGGCTACACCTTC
>TRBV7-9|-|many|TRBJ2-2
CASSLSAGTRISNTGELFF
TGTGCCAGCAGCTTATCGGCCGGTACTAGAATTAGTAACACCGGGGAGCTGTTTTTT